What follows describes a single T cell receptor (beta chain). This entry comes from a study of blood T cell repertoires in COVID-19. Study summary: The United States, Italy and Spain were the sources of the acute and convalescent COVID-19 samples.

The CDR3 covers 16 residues. The germline V gene has CDR1 LNHDA and CDR2 SQIVND (reference sequence). V gave up 10 bases and J gave up 4 bases, with 25 bases separating them. Authors' analysis steps: Counts of nucleated cells, estimated from reference gene primer amplification, were obtained. The data were produced by immunoSEQ multiplex PCR, yet TCRdb's version contains in-frame clones alone and is incomplete. Clone size and V and J calls were adopted from that table, with D and trimming inferred from the DNA. The sample shows more than 200,000 clones, approximately 90% of them seen only once. Everyone who took part was about 18 to 89 years old, and they came from 24 US areas. Participant-reported clinical history was the basis for cohort assignment.

What was sequenced was PBMCs or T cells enriched from blood (not recorded which). J is TRBJ1-2 and V is TRBV19; D is perhaps TRBD1 (5 bases). The source of this sequence is a woman younger than 35 who had recovered from COVID-19. In DNA, the CDR3 is TGTGCCACCCACGGGCAGGGAATCATAAAGGGCTATGGCTACACCTTC. It codes for CATHGQGIIKGYGYTF.